This TCR beta chain was recovered during a study of cytomegalovirus exposure and HLA in healthy donors (dated by TCRdb to about 2017). With respect to the entire study: In an earlier analysis of roughly 590 of the donors, approximately 300 Gb of sequence data and 117 million unique TCR beta sequences from about 179 million T cells were reported. The number of typed donors differed by locus: about 620-640 for A, B, C, DRB1 and DQB1; approximately 520 for DQA1; roughly 600 for DPA1; and about 450 for DPB1. Class I and class II HLA loci were covered by the typing at four-digit resolution. Besides the first cohort of under 700 subjects, a separate validation cohort made up of over 100 different subjects was used. A few DR-DQ haplotypes were handled as single units for association and clustering because linkage in the cohort was strong. Genome-wide SNP genotypes for about 65% of the roughly 670 donors were used in a later genetic analysis, which treated that subset as a discovery cohort. Using immunosequencing, the study profiled T cell repertoires from some 670 subjects and related those repertoires to cytomegalovirus serostatus. All discovery cohort repertoires had been generated using a single sequencing platform. The later analysis used no new phenotypic data to find candidate immune exposures, relying instead on TCR beta sequences and their occurrence across donors. To study patterns of TCR occurrence, a later analysis re-analyzed previously published TCR beta repertoires from 650 to 750 donors and added high-resolution HLA genotyping. To predict cytomegalovirus infection status, the study brought together high-throughput TCR immunosequencing, statistical association of individual TCRs with disease status, and machine learning. To decide whether each TCR beta V gene segment behaved as functional or pseudogenic, an earlier analysis of some 600 of the donors relied on high-throughput TCR beta sequencing. About 320 gigabases of sequencing data and tens of millions of unique TCR sequences were included in an early release covering 550 to 650 HLA-typed donors. The genetic ancestry cluster associated with self-reported Caucasian donors included about 81% of the approximately 410 genotyped donors. Across around 400 genotyped donors of the cohort, an average of roughly 250,000 unique TCR beta nucleotide sequences per donor were sequenced, and approximately 19% of those sequences were non-productive. The study aimed to test whether signatures of past pathogen exposure could be identified by cataloging public T cell receptors. Donor age, sex, ethnicity and CMV serostatus were collected together with the repertoire data. What the study reported, not specific to this receptor: An association between a missense DCLRE1C variant and V-gene and J-gene trimming of TCR beta chains was found in a later genetic analysis and replicated in an independent cohort. Strong co-occurrence of HLA alleles, especially DR and DQ, made assigning TCR associations to individual alleles difficult. A later analysis found that TCR association rates varied across HLA loci, with DRB1 alleles showing the most associated TCRs and HLA-C alleles the fewest. In a later genetic analysis, fewer N-insertions in productive TCRs were reported among donors in an Asian-associated ancestry cluster than the roughly 700-donor mean. The earlier analysis of about 600 of the donors excluded roughly 17 rarely observed V segments, including chromosome 9 orphons, because counts were too low. Most CMV-associated TCR beta chains appeared to be HLA-restricted in a later analysis, and the HLA associations seemed to be driven largely by CMV exposure. At a false discovery rate of 0.05, a later analysis linked about 17,000 TCR beta sequences to specific HLA alleles. Because HLA typing was missing for some donors at each locus, association tests included only the typed subset. In vitro tests confirmed that a few of the cytomegalovirus-associated TCR beta chains recognize cytomegalovirus antigens. The only immune exposure information available for the cohort was CMV serostatus. The study listed approximately 150 TCR beta chains as associated with cytomegalovirus. Roughly uniform sequencing depth across donors was assumed in presence/absence analyses, although this assumption may not hold. A later analysis found that HLA-associated TCR beta chains were more clonally expanded and had lower generation probabilities than equally common non-associated chains. According to a later analysis, parvovirus B19, influenza, CMV and Epstein-Barr virus appeared linked to several top co-occurrence clusters. The classifier was reported to diagnose cytomegalovirus status with high specificity and sensitivity in both the original cohort and the validation cohort. Because the 87-base-pair reads could not distinguish some IMGT-functional V segments, including TRBV6-2 and TRBV6-3, those segments were excluded. A further reported finding was that TCR beta sequences accurately predicted the HLA-A and HLA-B alleles for most subjects in the first cohort. Across donors, most TCR sequences were observed very rarely, whereas some public TCRs were present in many individuals. Broadly in line with IMGT annotations, most TCR beta V segments showed up in productive rearrangements about 87% or about 30% of the time in an earlier analysis of under 700 of the donors. Linkage disequilibrium might explain the correlated functional status among segregating V segments, but an unknown experimental factor could not be excluded. It was suggested by the authors that the approach could potentially be generalized to other disease states and immunological phenotypes. Only TCR beta chains were sequenced in this cohort, and the absence of alpha or paired-chain data limited detectable features. A cluster of highly shared sequence variants was judged likely to represent a technical artifact of the sequencing pipeline.

Regarding this clone: No antigen is known for it. No base quality information exists; no much larger clone differs at one position.

CDR1 and CDR2 are drawn from the germline V gene: MNHEY, SVGAGI. The germline V end is reduced by 0 bases and the J end by 6 bases; junction bases left unmatched: 4. Measured from the cysteine to the phenylalanine, the CDR3 is 15 residues long. Just the 45-base CDR3 DNA is kept, in frame starting at base 1. The cohort was made up of 666 healthy bone marrow donors. At the time of sampling, all cohort members were nominally healthy, though unrecorded immune exposures were likely present. The donor was CMV seronegative and was included in the group of a few hundred seronegative cohort members. Each donor provided a peripheral blood sample, and peripheral blood mononuclear cells were used for TCR beta sequencing. Genomic DNA was extracted from the blood cell samples with the Qiagen DNeasy Blood Extraction Kit. Library creation used the immunoSEQ multiplex PCR assay. A mixture of 60 forward primers for TCR Vbeta segments and 13 reverse primers for TCR Jbeta segments was used in the multiplex PCR. The CDR3 region of rearranged TCR beta genes was amplified from genomic DNA by a multiplex PCR assay. Amplified TCR beta libraries were sequenced as 87-base-pair reads on the Illumina HiSeq System. For the original study's pipeline: Across the 666 repertoires, a later analysis counted some 81 million unique TCR beta chains, some 11 million of which were shared by at least two donors. A nearest-neighbor algorithm error-corrected the raw reads and collapsed the reads into unique sequences, merging closely related sequences to remove PCR and sequencing errors. To assign V, D and J gene segments, CDR3 sequences were aligned to IMGT reference sequences. For a sequence to be retained, at least a six-nucleotide match to both a V gene segment and a J gene segment was required. Rearrangements were called productive when the CDR3 lacked stop codons and stayed in frame with V and J; all others were non-productive. Following IMGT convention, CDR3 was defined as the stretch from the second conserved V-encoded cysteine up to the conserved J-encoded phenylalanine. The earlier analysis of fewer than 700 of the donors excluded sequences that lacked an unambiguous match to a single V gene segment. An earlier analysis of under 750 of the donors called V segments functional above 56.7% productive rearrangements and segregating when the between-donor standard deviation exceeded 5%. A statistical classification framework was built for diagnosing cytomegalovirus status from the catalog of TCR beta chain sequences. V and J gene assignment, in a later analysis, came from comparing TCR nucleotide sequences with IMGT/GENE-DB human TR gene sequences. The TCRdist pipeline was used in a later analysis to assign CDR3 sequences and most-parsimonious VDJ recombination scenarios. In a later analysis, every TCR beta chain was defined by the combination of its CDR3 amino acid sequence and its V-gene family, and reads without a unique V-gene family were dropped. In a later analysis, 500 to 650 highly shared, low-generation-probability nucleotide sequences were removed to address suspected cross-contamination and a sequencing artifact. In a later analysis, a clonal expansion index for each public chain was calculated from normalized within-repertoire ranks of inferred template counts. Generation probabilities in a later analysis came from a VDJ recombination model fitted to out-of-frame rearrangements, and those results were checked against IGoR. Hypergeometric tests were used in a later analysis to score TCR-TCR, TCR-HLA and TCR-CMV co-occurrence, with a repertoire-size bias correction applied to the TCR pairs. A later analysis estimated false discovery rates by permuting HLA or CMV assignments 20 times. In a later analysis, co-occurring TCRs were grouped using DBSCAN, with TCRdist sequence similarity added in when clustering inside HLA-allele-positive subsets. Co-occurrence clustering excluded repertoires with fewer than 30,000 or more than 120,000 public chains, plus five with anomalous nucleotide sharing. As stored in TCRdb, this immuneACCESS dataset retains in-frame rearrangements with V and J assigned. A fraction of the clones does not appear; measured against another copy, unresolved V genes explain less than half of the discrepancy, and the remainder lacks a known reason. V, J and clone size reflect that table, while D and trimming were determined from the DNA. The sample profile shows more than 150,000 clones; around 81% of them were found once. The top ten hold 2% to 2.5% of the sample.

The V and J segments used are TRBV6-5 and TRBJ2-3; 9 nucleotides in the junction match TRBD1. This TCR came from a woman aged 30 to 39 in good health and CMV-seronegative. The source material was PBMCs. In nucleotide form, the sequence is TGTGCCAGCAGTTACTCGGGGACAGGGTCCGATACGCAGTATTTT. This codes for CASSYSGTGSDTQYF.